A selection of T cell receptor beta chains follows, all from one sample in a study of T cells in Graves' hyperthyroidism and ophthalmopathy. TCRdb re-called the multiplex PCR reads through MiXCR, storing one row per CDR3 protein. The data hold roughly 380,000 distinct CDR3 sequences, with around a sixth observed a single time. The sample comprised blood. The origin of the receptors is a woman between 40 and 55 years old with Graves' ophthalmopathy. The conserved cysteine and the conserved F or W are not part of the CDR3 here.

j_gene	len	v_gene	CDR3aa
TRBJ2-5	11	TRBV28	ASSLRSTETQY
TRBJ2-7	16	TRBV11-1	ASSGGTGIFRSAYEQY
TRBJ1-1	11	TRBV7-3	ASSQTDNTEAF
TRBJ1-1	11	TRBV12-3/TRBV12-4	ASRDQETPEAF
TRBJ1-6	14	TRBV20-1	SARDIGTGGNSPLH
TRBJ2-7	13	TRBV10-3	ATLTSTGRTYEQY
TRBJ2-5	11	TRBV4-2	ASSRDREETQY
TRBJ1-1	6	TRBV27	ASPEAF
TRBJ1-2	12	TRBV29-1	SVEGRGVEYGYT
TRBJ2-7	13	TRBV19	ASGEGLAEVYEQY
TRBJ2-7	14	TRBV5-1	AISLEISSSGYEQY
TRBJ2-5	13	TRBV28	ASTPGTSGIETQY
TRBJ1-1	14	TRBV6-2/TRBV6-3	ASSYPNRGVNTEAF